The next 16 T cell receptor beta chains were all read from a single sample in a study of blood T cell repertoires in COVID-19. Sequenced by immunoSEQ multiplex PCR; TCRdb stores in-frame clones only, minus some. The sample holds about 200,000 clones; approximately 86% are singletons and the top ten take under 0.9%. Sequencing input: peripheral blood. These receptor sequences come from a man in his forties or fifties with acute or convalescent COVID-19.

The rearrangement joins TRBV7-2 to TRBJ2-7; tentative D call: TRBD1 (5 bases). The V gene's germline CDR1 is SGHTA and CDR2 FQGNSA. V lost 2 bases and J 5 bases, leaving 10 bases between the germline ends. The CDR3 is made up of 13 amino acids. The CDR3 DNA follows: TGTGCCAGCAGCTTAACACAGGATCACGAGCAGTACTTC. The encoded protein is CASSLTQDHEQYF.

CDR3 in DNA: TGTGCCAGCAGGGCTGACAGTAATCAGCCCCAGCATTTT. This codes for CASRADSNQPQHF. This chain joins TRBV28 and TRBJ1-5; D is perhaps TRBD1 (5 bases). The CDR3 has 13 amino acids. Germline V gene data show CDR1 as MDHEN and CDR2 as SYDVKM. The germline V and J ends were trimmed by 6 bases and 4 bases, with 10 bases remaining between them.

A single count supports this clone. This chain connects TRBV6-2 or TRBV6-3 to TRBJ2-1, with a possible D match to TRBD1 (5 bases). CDR3 length: 15 amino acids. Germline V gene data show CDR1 as MNHEY and CDR2 as SVGEGT. V gave up 4 bases and J gave up 6 bases, with 16 bases separating them. CDR3 bases: TGTGCCAGCAGTTTTGGCGGTACAGGTCGCAATGAGCAGTTCTTC. Its translation: CASSFGGTGRNEQFF.

CDR3 region: CASSVATGVAYEQYF. In DNA form, the CDR3 reads TGTGCCAGCAGCGTAGCAACGGGAGTCGCCTACGAGCAGTACTTC. The J gene is TRBJ2-7, the V gene TRBV9, with TRBD2 as a possible D gene (6 bases). The CDR3 is made up of 15 amino acids. Germline V CDR1 and CDR2: SGDLS, YYNGEE. V was pared by 0 bases and J by 2 bases, with 12 bases between.

The chain has TRBV7-9 and TRBJ1-4, with D unresolved. V shed 4 bases and J shed 3 bases, with 12 bases lying between them. CDR3 size: 15 residues. Germline V gene lookup returns CDR1 SEHNR and CDR2 FQNEAQ (reference sequence). CDR3 in amino acids: CASSSIHSSNEKLFF. The CDR3 coding sequence is TGTGCCAGCAGCTCCATTCACTCTTCTAATGAAAAACTGTTTTTT. Supplemented by reference TRBV7-9 and TRBJ1-4, the full variable domain reads DTGVSQNPRHKITKRGQNVTFRCDPISEHNRLYWYRQTLGQGPEFLTYFQNEAQLEKSRLLSDRFSAERPKGSFSTLEIQRTEQGDSAMYLCASSSIHSSNEKLFFGSGTQLSVL.

A few counts support this clone. The chain employs TRBV18 and TRBJ1-4; 8 bases align to TRBD1. V lost 0 bases, J lost 6 bases, and 3 bases stayed unmatched. This CDR3 has 15 amino acids. Germline V lookup: CDR1 KGHSH, CDR2 LQKENI. The CDR3: CASSPPVDRDEKLFF. CDR3 bases: TGTGCCAGCTCACCACCGGTGGACAGGGATGAAAAACTGTTTTTT.

V usage is TRBV29-1 and J usage is TRBJ2-2; TRBD1 aligns across 9 bases. CDR3 length: 14 residues. Trimming cost V 6 bases and J 0 bases; bases outside gene matches: 2. Germline V gene data show CDR1 as SQVTM and CDR2 as ANQGSEA. CDR3 region: CSVTGGSNTGELFF. Written as DNA, the CDR3 is TGCAGCGTCACAGGGGGCTCGAACACCGGGGAGCTGTTTTTT.

The chain employs TRBV14 and TRBJ1-4; possibly TRBD1 for D (6 bases). Germline V lookup: CDR1 SGHDN, CDR2 FVKESK. With 4 bases removed from V and 7 bases from J, the gap between germline ends came to 16 bases. The CDR3 runs to 15 residues. CDR3 sequence reads: CASSPNWGLSEKLFF. CDR3 nucleotides: TGTGCCAGCAGCCCAAATTGGGGGCTGAGTGAAAAACTGTTTTTT.

The genes are TRBV10-3 and TRBJ2-1; 7 nucleotides line up with TRBD2. With 0 bases clipped from V and 3 bases from J, the junction kept 5 bases outside the gene matches. Germline CDR1 ENHRY, CDR2 SYGVKD. The CDR3 totals 16 residues. CDR3 residues: CAISESAGVVYNEQFF. The CDR3 nucleotides are TGTGCCATCAGTGAGTCTGCGGGAGTGGTCTACAATGAGCAGTTCTTC.

The chain couples TRBV7-9 to TRBJ2-1; tentatively, D is TRBD1 (6 bases). CDR1 is SEHNR, CDR2 FQNEAQ, per germline (reference sequence). V lost 4 bases, J lost 4 bases, and 14 bases lay in between. This CDR3 comprises 15 residues. The CDR3 bases are TGTGCCAGCAGCTCCACCCGGGACACATACAATGAGCAGTTCTTC. Amino acid sequence: CASSSTRDTYNEQFF.

The chain couples TRBV4-3 to TRBJ1-5, with D maybe TRBD1 (5 bases). CDR1 LGHNA and CDR2 YSLEER come from the germline V gene. Between the trimmed V and J ends, which lost 3 bases and 4 bases, there was a span of 7 bases. This CDR3 is 13 amino acids long. The CDR3 region has the DNA TGCGCCAGCAGCCACAGGGTAAATCAGCCCCAGCATTTT. Amino acids: CASSHRVNQPQHF.

The chain carries TRBV5-1 and TRBJ2-2; D might be TRBD1 (5 bases). V was clipped by 4 bases and J by 2 bases, with 12 bases between them. The CDR3 is 15 residues long. Germline assignment: CDR1 SGHRS and CDR2 YFSETQ. The CDR3 spells CASSLWTPNTGELFF. In DNA, the CDR3 is TGCGCCAGCAGCCTCTGGACACCTAACACCGGGGAGCTGTTTTTT.

This chain uses TRBV19 with TRBJ2-2, with 11 bases identical to TRBD1. The trim removed 1 base at V and 7 bases at J, leaving 5 bases unmatched. CDR3 length equals 16 residues. Per germline, CDR1 LNHDA and CDR2 SQIVND (reference sequence). The DNA for the CDR3 is TGTGCCAGTAGTATAGCCTGGACAGGGGGCGGCGGGGAGCTGTTTTTT. The encoded protein is CASSIAWTGGGGELFF.

The chain recombines TRBV5-1 with TRBJ2-7, with a weak D call TRBD1 (6 bases). V dropped 1 base and J dropped 7 bases, with 18 bases sitting between them. The CDR3 is made up of 15 amino acids. Germline V gene sequence: CDR1 SGHRS, CDR2 YFSETQ. The CDR3 sequence is CASSLFGRGDGEQYF. CDR3 in DNA: TGCGCCAGCAGCTTGTTTGGCAGGGGAGATGGAGAGCAGTACTTC. Full variable domain (remainder filled in from reference TRBV5-1 and TRBJ2-7): KAGVTQTPRYLIKTRGQQVTLSCSPISGHRSVSWYQQTPGQGLQFLFEYFSETQRNKGNFPGRFSGRQFSNSRSEMNVSTLELGDSALYLCASSLFGRGDGEQYFGPGTRLTVT.

V usage is TRBV5-1 and J usage is TRBJ2-1, with 13 bases that match TRBD2. The CDR3 consists of 15 residues. CDR1 SGHRS and CDR2 YFSETQ come from the germline V gene. The V and J ends lost 2 bases and 4 bases, in that order; junction bases with no gene match: 0. The CDR3: CASSLLAGGYNEQFF. CDR3 sequence (DNA): TGCGCCAGCAGCTTACTAGCGGGAGGGTACAATGAGCAGTTCTTC.

This clone was detected once. V usage is TRBV27 and J usage is TRBJ2-1; TRBD2 aligns across 9 bases. J gave up 7 bases and V 0 bases, and 7 bases lay outside the gene matches. Germline CDR1 reads MNHEY; CDR2 reads SMNVEV (reference sequence). The CDR3 sequence is 16 residues long. CDR3 in amino acids: CASSLSVAGVRNEQFF. In DNA form, the CDR3 reads TGTGCCAGCAGTTTATCGGTAGCGGGAGTACGAAATGAGCAGTTCTTC.